These 5 T cell receptor beta chains originate from one sample sequenced in a study of blood T cell repertoires in COVID-19. Clones were read by immunoSEQ multiplex PCR, and TCRdb kept only the in-frame ones, dropping some. The sample gives fewer than 45,000 clones, roughly 84% of which show up once; 25% to 35% is in the top ten. Material: peripheral blood. The receptors shown here come from a woman at least 80 years old with acute or convalescent COVID-19.

The genes are TRBV6-4 and TRBJ2-2; D is possibly TRBD2 (5 bases). V dropped 6 bases and J dropped 0 bases, with 14 bases sitting between them. This CDR3 spans 16 amino acids. Germline V lookup: CDR1 MRHNA, CDR2 SNTAGT. This CDR3 is CASSPEGGTNTGELFF. The DNA of the CDR3 is TGTGCCAGCAGCCCCGAAGGAGGAACGAACACCGGGGAGCTGTTTTTT.

The chain recombines TRBV5-6 with TRBJ1-5; no clear D. CDR1 SGHDT and CDR2 YYEEEE come from the germline V gene. The CDR3 is 12 amino acids. The germline V and J ends were trimmed by 2 bases and 5 bases, with 5 bases remaining between them. CDR3 sequence reads: CASSFLDQPQHF. Here the CDR3 DNA reads TGTGCCAGCAGCTTCTTAGATCAGCCCCAGCATTTT.

The gene calls are TRBV3-1 (or the pseudogene TRBV3-2) and TRBJ2-1, with 7 bases fitting TRBD1. The CDR3 has 20 amino acids. Germline CDR1 reads LGHDT; CDR2 reads YNNKEL (reference sequence). V shed 0 bases, J shed 5 bases, and the junction held 19 bases outside the gene matches. The CDR3, as DNA: TGTGCCAGCAGCCAAGATCGGGTGACAGGGAGACGAACTAGTAACAATGAGCAGTTCTTC. It specifies CASSQDRVTGRRTSNNEQFF.

The chain recombines TRBV5-4 with TRBJ1-2; D might be TRBD1 (5 bases). Trimming cost V 2 bases and J 4 bases, with 12 bases left between them. CDR1 and CDR2 (germline): SGHNT, YYREEE (reference sequence). There are 14 residues in the CDR3. The CDR3 is CASSFSGLGYGYTF. The DNA of the CDR3 is TGTGCCAGCAGCTTCTCAGGGTTGGGCTATGGCTACACCTTC.

The V call is TRBV19, the J call TRBJ1-1, with 9 bases fitting TRBD1. CDR1 and CDR2 (germline): LNHDA, SQIVND (reference sequence). The J segment lost 0 bases and the V segment lost 4 bases, leaving 9 bases of the junction unmatched. The CDR3 contains 17 residues. The CDR3 nucleotides are TGTGCCAGTAGTACCGGGACAGGGAGGGTAATGAACACTGAAGCTTTCTTT. Translation: CASSTGTGRVMNTEAFF. The variable domain in full, completed from reference TRBV19 and TRBJ1-1, reads DGGITQSPKYLFRKEGQNVTLSCEQNLNHDAMYWYRQDPGQGLRLIYYSQIVNDFQKGDIAEGYSVSREKKESFPLTVTSAQKNPTAFYLCASSTGTGRVMNTEAFFGQGTRLTVV.